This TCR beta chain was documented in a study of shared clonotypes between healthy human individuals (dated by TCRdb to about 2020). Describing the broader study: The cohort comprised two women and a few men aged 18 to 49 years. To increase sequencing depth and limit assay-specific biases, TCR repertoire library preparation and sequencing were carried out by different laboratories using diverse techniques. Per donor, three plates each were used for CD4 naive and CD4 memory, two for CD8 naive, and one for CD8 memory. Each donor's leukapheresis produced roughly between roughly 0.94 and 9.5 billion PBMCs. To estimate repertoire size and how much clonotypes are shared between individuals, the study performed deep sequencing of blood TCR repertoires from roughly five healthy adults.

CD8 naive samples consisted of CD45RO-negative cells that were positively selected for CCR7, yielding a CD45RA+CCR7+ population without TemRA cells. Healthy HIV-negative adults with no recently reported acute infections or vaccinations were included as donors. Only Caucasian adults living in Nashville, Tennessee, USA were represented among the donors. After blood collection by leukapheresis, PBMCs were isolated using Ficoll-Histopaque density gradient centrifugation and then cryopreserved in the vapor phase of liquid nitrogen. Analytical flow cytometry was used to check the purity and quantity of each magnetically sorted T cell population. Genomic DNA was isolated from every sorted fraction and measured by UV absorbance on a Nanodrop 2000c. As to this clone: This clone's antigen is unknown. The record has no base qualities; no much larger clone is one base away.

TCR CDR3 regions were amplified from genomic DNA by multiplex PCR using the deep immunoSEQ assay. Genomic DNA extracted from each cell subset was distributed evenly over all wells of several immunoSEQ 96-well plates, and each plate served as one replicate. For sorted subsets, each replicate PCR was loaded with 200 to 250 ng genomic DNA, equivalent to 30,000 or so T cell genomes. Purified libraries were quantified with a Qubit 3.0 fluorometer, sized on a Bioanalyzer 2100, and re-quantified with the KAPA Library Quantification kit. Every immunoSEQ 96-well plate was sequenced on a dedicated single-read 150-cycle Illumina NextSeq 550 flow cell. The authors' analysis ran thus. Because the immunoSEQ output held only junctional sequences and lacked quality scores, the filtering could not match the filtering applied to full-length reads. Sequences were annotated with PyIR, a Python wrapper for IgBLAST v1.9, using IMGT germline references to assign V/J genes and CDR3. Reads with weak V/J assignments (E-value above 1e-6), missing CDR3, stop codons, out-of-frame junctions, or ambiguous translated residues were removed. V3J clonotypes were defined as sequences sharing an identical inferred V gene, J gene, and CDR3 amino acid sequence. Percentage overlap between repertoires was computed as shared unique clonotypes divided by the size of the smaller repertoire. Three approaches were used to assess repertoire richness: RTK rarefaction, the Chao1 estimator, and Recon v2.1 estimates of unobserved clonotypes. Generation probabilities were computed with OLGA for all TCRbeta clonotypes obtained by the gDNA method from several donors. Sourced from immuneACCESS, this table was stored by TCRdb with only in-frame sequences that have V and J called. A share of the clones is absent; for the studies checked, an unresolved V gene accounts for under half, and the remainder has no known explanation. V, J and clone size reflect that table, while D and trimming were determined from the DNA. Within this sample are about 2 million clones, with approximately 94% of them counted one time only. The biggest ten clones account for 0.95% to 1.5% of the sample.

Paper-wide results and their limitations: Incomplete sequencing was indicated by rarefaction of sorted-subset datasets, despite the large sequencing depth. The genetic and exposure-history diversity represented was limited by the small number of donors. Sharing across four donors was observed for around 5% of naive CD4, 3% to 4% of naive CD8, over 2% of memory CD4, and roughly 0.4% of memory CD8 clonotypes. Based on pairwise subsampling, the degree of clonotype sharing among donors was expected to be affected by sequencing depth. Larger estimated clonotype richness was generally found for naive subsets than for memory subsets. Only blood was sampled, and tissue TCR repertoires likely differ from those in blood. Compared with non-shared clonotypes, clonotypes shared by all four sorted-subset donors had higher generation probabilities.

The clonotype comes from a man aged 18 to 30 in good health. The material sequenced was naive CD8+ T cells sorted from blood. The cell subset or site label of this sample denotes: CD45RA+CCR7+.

CDR3 sequence: CASRSTGLYNEQFF. The nucleotide sequence reads as follows: TGTGCCAGCAGGTCTACCGGACTGTACAATGAGCAGTTCTTC. The sequence is built from TRBV6-4 and TRBJ2-1, with a tentative D gene TRBD2 over 5 matching bases. The CDR3 numbers 14 residues from cysteine through phenylalanine. The only DNA kept is the CDR3, 42 bases in frame from the first base. The germline V gene encodes CDR1 MRHNA and CDR2 SNTAGT. V is shortened by 6 bases, J by 4 bases, and the region joining them spans 13 bases.